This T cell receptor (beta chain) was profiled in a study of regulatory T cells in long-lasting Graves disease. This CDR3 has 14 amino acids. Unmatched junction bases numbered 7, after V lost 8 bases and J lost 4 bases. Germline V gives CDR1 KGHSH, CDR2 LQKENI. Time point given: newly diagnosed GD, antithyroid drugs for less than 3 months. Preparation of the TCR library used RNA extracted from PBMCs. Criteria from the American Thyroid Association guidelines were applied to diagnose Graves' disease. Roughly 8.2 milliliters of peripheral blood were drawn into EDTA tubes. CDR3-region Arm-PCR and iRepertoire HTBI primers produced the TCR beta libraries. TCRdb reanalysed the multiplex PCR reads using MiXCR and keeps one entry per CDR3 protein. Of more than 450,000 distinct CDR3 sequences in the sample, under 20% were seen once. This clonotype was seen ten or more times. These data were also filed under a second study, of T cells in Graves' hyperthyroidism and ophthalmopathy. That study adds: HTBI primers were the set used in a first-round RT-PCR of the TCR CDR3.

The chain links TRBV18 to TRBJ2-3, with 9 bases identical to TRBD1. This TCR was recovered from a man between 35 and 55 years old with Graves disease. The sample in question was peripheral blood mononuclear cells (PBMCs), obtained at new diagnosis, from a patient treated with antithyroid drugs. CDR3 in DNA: TGTGCCAGCAGCCCGCGACAGGGGGCAGATACGCAGTATTTT. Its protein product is CASSPRQGADTQYF.